These T cell receptor beta chains were read from a single sample in a study of somatic mutations in cytotoxic T cells in rheumatoid arthritis. Using immunoSEQ multiplex PCR, the repertoire was profiled, and TCRdb retains in-frame clones only, with some absent. This sample carries approximately 13,000 clones, roughly 70% of them seen once, and the ten largest clones take roughly 12%. Sequencing was done on a sample of CD8+ T cells sorted from blood. The source is a woman aged 40 to 50 in good health. Both conserved end residues are part of each CDR3. Fields, in order: CDR3 DNA, CDR3 protein, V gene, D gene, J gene, clone size. D genes are given only for firm matches. The size entry is marked missing in some rows and otherwise reads once, few, many or a size class.

cdr3_nt: TGTGCCAGCAGTGCGGACAGGCAGACTAACTATGGCTACACCTTC
cdr3_aa: CASSADRQTNYGYTF
v_call: TRBV2
d_call: TRBD1
j_call: TRBJ1-2
clone_size: -

cdr3_nt: TGTGCCAGCAGCACCCCGGGGCCTTTAGTGGAGACCCAGTACTTC
cdr3_aa: CASSTPGPLVETQYF
v_call: TRBV11-3
d_call: -
j_call: TRBJ2-5
clone_size: -

cdr3_nt: TGTGCCAGCAGCCCCGGGTTGTTCGGCCTGAACACTGAAGCTTTCTTT
cdr3_aa: CASSPGLFGLNTEAFF
v_call: TRBV11-2
d_call: -
j_call: TRBJ1-1
clone_size: -

cdr3_nt: TGTGCCAGCAGTTACGGGCAGACTGAAGCTTTCTTT
cdr3_aa: CASSYGQTEAFF
v_call: TRBV6-6
d_call: -
j_call: TRBJ1-1
clone_size: -

cdr3_nt: TGTGCCAGCAGCTTAGAAAGGGAGGGGTCAGATACGCAGTATTTT
cdr3_aa: CASSLEREGSDTQYF
v_call: TRBV13
d_call: TRBD2
j_call: TRBJ2-3
clone_size: -

cdr3_nt: TGTGCCAGCAGCTTGTCGGCTCAACTTAATGAAAAACTGTTTTTT
cdr3_aa: CASSLSAQLNEKLFF
v_call: TRBV5-6
d_call: -
j_call: TRBJ1-4
clone_size: -

cdr3_nt: TGTGCCAGCAGCCAAGGGTTCGTCAGTATGAACACTGAAGCTTTCTTT
cdr3_aa: CASSQGFVSMNTEAFF
v_call: TRBV4-2
d_call: -
j_call: TRBJ1-1
clone_size: -

cdr3_nt: TGTGCCAGCAGCTTAGCGGCAGTCTTTAATTCACCCCTCCACTTT
cdr3_aa: CASSLAAVFNSPLHF
v_call: TRBV7-8
d_call: -
j_call: TRBJ1-6
clone_size: few

cdr3_nt: TGCGCCAGCAGCACAGGACCGCTCTATGGCTACACCTTC
cdr3_aa: CASSTGPLYGYTF
v_call: TRBV5-1
d_call: -
j_call: TRBJ1-2
clone_size: -

cdr3_nt: TGTGCCAGCAGCACACGACCCAGGGTCCAAGAGACCCAGTACTTC
cdr3_aa: CASSTRPRVQETQYF
v_call: TRBV6-1
d_call: -
j_call: TRBJ2-5
clone_size: -

cdr3_nt: TGTGCCAGCAGTTTTTCCAGGGCAAAACACCCCGGCGAGCAGTACTTC
cdr3_aa: CASSFSRAKHPGEQYF
v_call: TRBV27
d_call: -
j_call: TRBJ2-7
clone_size: once

cdr3_nt: TGTGCCAGCACCACCCCCCTAGCGTTCGAAGAGACCCAGTACTTC
cdr3_aa: CASTTPLAFEETQYF
v_call: TRBV7-9
d_call: -
j_call: TRBJ2-5
clone_size: -

cdr3_nt: TGTGCCAGCAATCCGACAGGGAGCACTGAAGCTTTCTTT
cdr3_aa: CASNPTGSTEAFF
v_call: TRBV9
d_call: TRBD1
j_call: TRBJ1-1
clone_size: -

cdr3_nt: TGTGCCAGCAGCTCACGGGAGCTAATCACAGATACGCAGTATTTT
cdr3_aa: CASSSRELITDTQYF
v_call: TRBV11-1
d_call: -
j_call: TRBJ2-3
clone_size: -

cdr3_nt: TGTGCCAGCAGCTCCGGGACTAGCGGGAGTCACTCCTACAATGAGCAGTTCTTC
cdr3_aa: CASSSGTSGSHSYNEQFF
v_call: TRBV11-2
d_call: TRBD2
j_call: TRBJ2-1
clone_size: -

cdr3_nt: TGTGCCAGCAGTGACAGGGGGGCGCAAGGGTACGAGCAGTACTTC
cdr3_aa: CASSDRGAQGYEQYF
v_call: TRBV25-1
d_call: -
j_call: TRBJ2-7
clone_size: few

cdr3_nt: TGCGCCAGCAGCCAAGCCGCGCCGGTGGGACTAGCGGGTGACACAGATACGCAGTATTTT
cdr3_aa: CASSQAAPVGLAGDTDTQYF
v_call: TRBV4-1
d_call: TRBD2
j_call: TRBJ2-3
clone_size: -

cdr3_nt: TGTGCTAGTGGTTTCACCCTCGACAGCGCCCCAATTAATCAGCCCCAGCATTTT
cdr3_aa: CASGFTLDSAPINQPQHF
v_call: TRBV12-5
d_call: -
j_call: TRBJ1-5
clone_size: -

cdr3_nt: TGCGCCAGCAGTCCGCGGGAGACAGATACGCAGTATTTT
cdr3_aa: CASSPRETDTQYF
v_call: TRBV5-1
d_call: TRBD2
j_call: TRBJ2-3
clone_size: -

cdr3_nt: TGTGCCAGCAGTGCCGACAGTTATAGCAATCAGCCCCAGCATTTT
cdr3_aa: CASSADSYSNQPQHF
v_call: TRBV2
d_call: -
j_call: TRBJ1-5
clone_size: -

cdr3_nt: TGTGCCAGCAGCTTGGTCAGATACAATGAGCAGTTCTTC
cdr3_aa: CASSLVRYNEQFF
v_call: TRBV5-5
d_call: -
j_call: TRBJ2-1
clone_size: -

cdr3_nt: TGTGCCAGCAGCCGCCTAGGAGAAGCGGGGGGGATAAATGAGCAGTTCTTC
cdr3_aa: CASSRLGEAGGINEQFF
v_call: TRBV5-6
d_call: TRBD2
j_call: TRBJ2-1
clone_size: -

cdr3_nt: TGTGCCAGCAGCCAAGTCGGCACCGGGGAGCTGTTTTTT
cdr3_aa: CASSQVGTGELFF
v_call: TRBV14
d_call: -
j_call: TRBJ2-2
clone_size: -

cdr3_nt: TGTGCCAGTAGTATAGCGGGCGGAACTGAAGCTTTCTTT
cdr3_aa: CASSIAGGTEAFF
v_call: TRBV19
d_call: -
j_call: TRBJ1-1
clone_size: few

cdr3_nt: TGTGCCAGCAGTGAAGGGGCAGATACGCAGTATTTT
cdr3_aa: CASSEGADTQYF
v_call: TRBV2
d_call: -
j_call: TRBJ2-3
clone_size: -

cdr3_nt: TGCGCCAGCAGGGGGACTAGCGGGCTCACCGGGGAGCTGTTTTTT
cdr3_aa: CASRGTSGLTGELFF
v_call: TRBV5-1
d_call: TRBD2
j_call: TRBJ2-2
clone_size: few

cdr3_nt: TGTGCCATCAAGCCGGGACAAGGCACAGATACGCAGTATTTT
cdr3_aa: CAIKPGQGTDTQYF
v_call: TRBV10-3
d_call: -
j_call: TRBJ2-3
clone_size: -

cdr3_nt: TGCGCCAGCAGCCAAGGCCGTGGGGCGGGAGCTTACGAGCAGTACTTC
cdr3_aa: CASSQGRGAGAYEQYF
v_call: TRBV4-1
d_call: TRBD2
j_call: TRBJ2-7
clone_size: -

cdr3_nt: TGTGCCAGCAGTTACCAGGGGGGAAAGCACGGCTACACCTTC
cdr3_aa: CASSYQGGKHGYTF
v_call: TRBV6-5
d_call: TRBD1
j_call: TRBJ1-2
clone_size: -

cdr3_nt: TGTGCCAGCAGTGAAGCGGCTGAGTATGGCTACACCTTC
cdr3_aa: CASSEAAEYGYTF
v_call: TRBV6-1
d_call: -
j_call: TRBJ1-2
clone_size: once

cdr3_nt: TGTGCCACCAGCCAACGTCGGGAGGTCACCGGGGAGCTGTTTTTT
cdr3_aa: CATSQRREVTGELFF
v_call: TRBV15
d_call: TRBD2
j_call: TRBJ2-2
clone_size: -

cdr3_nt: TGTGCCAGCAGCTTAGGTGGAGTTAATCAGCCCCAGCATTTT
cdr3_aa: CASSLGGVNQPQHF
v_call: TRBV7-8
d_call: -
j_call: TRBJ1-5
clone_size: -

cdr3_nt: TGCGCCAGCAGCCCGGGACTAGCGGGGACCTACGAGCAGTACTTC
cdr3_aa: CASSPGLAGTYEQYF
v_call: TRBV4-1
d_call: TRBD2
j_call: TRBJ2-7
clone_size: -

cdr3_nt: TGTGCCAGCAGTTTAGGTGTAGGGGAAGGCTACACCTTC
cdr3_aa: CASSLGVGEGYTF
v_call: TRBV27
d_call: -
j_call: TRBJ1-2
clone_size: -

cdr3_nt: TGTGCCAGCAGCTTCTGGTCCGGGGAGCTGTTTTTT
cdr3_aa: CASSFWSGELFF
v_call: TRBV5-6
d_call: -
j_call: TRBJ2-2
clone_size: few

cdr3_nt: TGTGCCAGTAGTAACGAGGTAGCGGGCGAGCAGTACTTC
cdr3_aa: CASSNEVAGEQYF
v_call: TRBV19
d_call: TRBD2
j_call: TRBJ2-7
clone_size: few

cdr3_nt: TGTGCCAGCAGCTTAGGGTGGGGACAGGATAGCTCCTACGAGCAGTACTTC
cdr3_aa: CASSLGWGQDSSYEQYF
v_call: TRBV13
d_call: TRBD1
j_call: TRBJ2-7
clone_size: -

cdr3_nt: TGTGCTAGCAGCTTAGCGTCGTGGGGCCAAGAGACCCAGTACTTC
cdr3_aa: CASSLASWGQETQYF
v_call: TRBV7-7
d_call: -
j_call: TRBJ2-5
clone_size: -

cdr3_nt: TGTGCCAGCAGAGAGCCAGGGTATCGAATTCAGTACTTC
cdr3_aa: CASREPGYRIQYF
v_call: TRBV27
d_call: -
j_call: TRBJ2-4
clone_size: -

cdr3_nt: TGTGCCAGCAGCCGGGGAGCAACTAATGAAAAACTGTTTTTT
cdr3_aa: CASSRGATNEKLFF
v_call: TRBV4-2
d_call: -
j_call: TRBJ1-4
clone_size: -

cdr3_nt: TGTGCCATCGGACGGGGGTCCTACAATGAGCAGTTCTTC
cdr3_aa: CAIGRGSYNEQFF
v_call: TRBV28
d_call: -
j_call: TRBJ2-1
clone_size: -

cdr3_nt: TGCGCCAGCAGTCCGACAGGCCGATCCTACGAGCAGTACTTC
cdr3_aa: CASSPTGRSYEQYF
v_call: TRBV23-1
d_call: -
j_call: TRBJ2-7
clone_size: few

cdr3_nt: TGTGCCAGCAGCGTAGAGACAGCGTCCACAGATACGCAGTATTTT
cdr3_aa: CASSVETASTDTQYF
v_call: TRBV9
d_call: -
j_call: TRBJ2-3
clone_size: -

cdr3_nt: TGTGCCAGCAGGCAGGAAGGGTGGGTTGGGGCCAACGTCCTGACTTTC
cdr3_aa: CASRQEGWVGANVLTF
v_call: TRBV6-6
d_call: -
j_call: TRBJ2-6
clone_size: -

cdr3_nt: TGCGCCAGCAGCCAACAGAGCTCCTACAATGAGCAGTTCTTC
cdr3_aa: CASSQQSSYNEQFF
v_call: TRBV4-1
d_call: -
j_call: TRBJ2-1
clone_size: -

cdr3_nt: TGTGCCAGCAGCTTCAAAGGGACAGGGCAAGAGACCCAGTACTTC
cdr3_aa: CASSFKGTGQETQYF
v_call: TRBV5-4
d_call: TRBD1
j_call: TRBJ2-5
clone_size: -

cdr3_nt: TGTGCCAGCAGCTTAGATTTACAGTACTTC
cdr3_aa: CASSLDLQYF
v_call: TRBV7-8
d_call: -
j_call: TRBJ2-5
clone_size: -

cdr3_nt: TGTGCCAGCAGTCCGGACAGACACAATGAGCAGTTCTTC
cdr3_aa: CASSPDRHNEQFF
v_call: TRBV7-8
d_call: -
j_call: TRBJ2-1
clone_size: -

cdr3_nt: TGTGCCAGCAGTTTATTCCCGGGACCTCAAGAGACCCAGTACTTC
cdr3_aa: CASSLFPGPQETQYF
v_call: TRBV27
d_call: -
j_call: TRBJ2-5
clone_size: once

cdr3_nt: TGTGCCAGCAGCTTGTCGTATGGCTCTGGAAACACCATATATTTT
cdr3_aa: CASSLSYGSGNTIYF
v_call: TRBV7-9
d_call: -
j_call: TRBJ1-3
clone_size: few